This TCR beta chain was obtained from a study of blood T cell repertoires in COVID-19. About the research overall: COVID-19 samples from acute and convalescent phases originated in the United States, Italy and Spain. PBMCs, B-cell-depleted T cells, or T cells were the source of the cDNA or gDNA that made up the material.

Authors' methods: Reference gene primer amplification gave estimated nucleated cell counts. Clones were read by immunoSEQ multiplex PCR, and TCRdb kept only the in-frame ones, dropping some. The DNA gave D and trimming, while V, J and clone size come from that table. The sample lists about 370,000 clones; about 90% were seen once. The Seattle patients, enrolled during active infection, were followed longitudinally. J was trimmed by 7 bases and V by 1 base; bases with no gene match: 7. The germline V gene has CDR1 SEHNR and CDR2 FQNEAQ (reference sequence). This CDR3 is built from 15 residues. The specimen sequenced was peripheral blood. The source of this sequence is a woman between 25 and 40 years old with COVID-19, enrolled during active disease. The chain employs TRBV7-9 and TRBJ2-1; 7 bases agree with TRBD2. CDR3 DNA sequence: TGTGCCAGCAGCTTAGTGGCGGGAGCAAAGAATGAGCAGTTCTTC. Its protein is CASSLVAGAKNEQFF.